The source of this T cell receptor beta chain is a study of T cell responses to AZD1222 COVID-19 vaccine. Some clones are missing from TCRdb's copy, which holds only in-frame ones; the method was immunoSEQ multiplex PCR. The sample holds roughly 150,000 clones, just over 90% seen once. Second doses were pooled across both intervals (about 4 or about 12 weeks). CDR3 length: 16 residues. Germline CDR1 and CDR2: ENHRY and SYGVKD. The ends lost 0 bases at V and 6 bases at J; junction bases unmatched: 7. The specimen comprised peripheral blood, sampled 28 days after the second AZD1222 dose. This chain links TRBV10-3 with TRBJ2-3; 9 bases fit TRBD2. This receptor was obtained from an adult who received the AZD1222 COVID-19 vaccine. The CDR3, as DNA: TGTGCCATCAGTGAGTCGGGCCTAGCGGGGTTTGATACGCAGTATTTT. Protein sequence: CAISESGLAGFDTQYF.